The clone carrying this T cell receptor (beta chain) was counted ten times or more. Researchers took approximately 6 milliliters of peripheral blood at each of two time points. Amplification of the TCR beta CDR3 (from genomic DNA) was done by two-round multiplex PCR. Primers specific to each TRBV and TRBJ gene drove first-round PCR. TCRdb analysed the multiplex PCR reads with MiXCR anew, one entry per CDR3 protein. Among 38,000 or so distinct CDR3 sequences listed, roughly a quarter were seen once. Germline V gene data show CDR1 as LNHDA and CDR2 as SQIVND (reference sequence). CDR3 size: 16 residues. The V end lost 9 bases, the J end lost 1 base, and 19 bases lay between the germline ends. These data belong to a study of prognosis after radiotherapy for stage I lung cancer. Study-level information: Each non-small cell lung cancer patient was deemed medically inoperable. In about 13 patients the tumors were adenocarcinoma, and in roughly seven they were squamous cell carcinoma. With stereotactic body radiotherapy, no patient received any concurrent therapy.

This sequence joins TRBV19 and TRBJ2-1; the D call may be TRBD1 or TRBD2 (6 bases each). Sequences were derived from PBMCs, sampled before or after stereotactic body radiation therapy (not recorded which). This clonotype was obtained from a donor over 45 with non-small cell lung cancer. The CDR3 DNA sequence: TGTGCCAGCGAGCCGAGCGGAGGGGGTTCCTACAATGAGCAGTTCTTC. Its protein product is CASEPSGGGSYNEQFF.